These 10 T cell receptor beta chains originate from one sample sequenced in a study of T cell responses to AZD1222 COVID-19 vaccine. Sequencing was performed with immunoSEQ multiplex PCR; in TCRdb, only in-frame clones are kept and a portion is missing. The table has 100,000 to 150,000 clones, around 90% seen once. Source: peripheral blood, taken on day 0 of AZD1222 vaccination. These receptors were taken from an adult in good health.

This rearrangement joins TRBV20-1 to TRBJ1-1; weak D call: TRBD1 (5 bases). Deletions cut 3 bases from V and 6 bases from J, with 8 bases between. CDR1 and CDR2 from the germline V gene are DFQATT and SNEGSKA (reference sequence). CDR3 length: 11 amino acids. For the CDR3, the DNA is TGCAGTGCTAGTACGGGGGCTGAAGCTTTCTTT. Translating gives CSASTGAEAFF.

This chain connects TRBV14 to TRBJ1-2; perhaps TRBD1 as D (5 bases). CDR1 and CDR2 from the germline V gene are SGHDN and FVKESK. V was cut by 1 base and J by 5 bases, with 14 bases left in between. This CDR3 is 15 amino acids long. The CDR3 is CASSQVAGWAYGYTF. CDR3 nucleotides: TGTGCCAGCAGCCAAGTGGCAGGGTGGGCTTATGGCTACACCTTC.

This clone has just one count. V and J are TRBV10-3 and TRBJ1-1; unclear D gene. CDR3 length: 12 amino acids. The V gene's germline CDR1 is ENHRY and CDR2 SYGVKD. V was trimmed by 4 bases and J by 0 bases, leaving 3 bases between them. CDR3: CAISVLNTEAFF. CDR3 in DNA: TGTGCCATCAGTGTCTTGAACACTGAAGCTTTCTTT.

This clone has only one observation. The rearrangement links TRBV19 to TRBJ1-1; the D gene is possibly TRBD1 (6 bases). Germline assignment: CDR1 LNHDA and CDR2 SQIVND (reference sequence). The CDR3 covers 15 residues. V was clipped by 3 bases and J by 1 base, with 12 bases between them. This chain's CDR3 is CASSIGGGANTEAFF. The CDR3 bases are TGTGCCAGTAGTATTGGCGGGGGCGCGAACACTGAAGCTTTCTTT.

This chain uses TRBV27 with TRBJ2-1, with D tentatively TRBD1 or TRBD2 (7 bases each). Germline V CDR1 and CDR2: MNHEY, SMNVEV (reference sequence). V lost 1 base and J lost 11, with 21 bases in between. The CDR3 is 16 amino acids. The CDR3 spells CASSLWGGGTGVQQFF. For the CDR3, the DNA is TGTGCCAGCAGTTTATGGGGAGGGGGCACAGGGGTGCAGCAGTTCTTC.

In DNA, the CDR3 is TGCGCCAGCAGCCCCGGCTCGGGGGCCCAAGAGACCCAGTACTTC. Residues: CASSPGSGAQETQYF. This chain connects TRBV5-1 to TRBJ2-5; either TRBD1 or TRBD2 may fit D (6 bases each). This CDR3 has 15 amino acids. The V gene's germline CDR1 is SGHRS and CDR2 YFSETQ. Between the trimmed V and J ends, which lost 4 bases and 1 base, there was a span of 14 bases. Drawing the rest from reference TRBV5-1 and TRBJ2-5, the complete variable domain is KAGVTQTPRYLIKTRGQQVTLSCSPISGHRSVSWYQQTPGQGLQFLFEYFSETQRNKGNFPGRFSGRQFSNSRSEMNVSTLELGDSALYLCASSPGSGAQETQYFGPGTRLLVL.

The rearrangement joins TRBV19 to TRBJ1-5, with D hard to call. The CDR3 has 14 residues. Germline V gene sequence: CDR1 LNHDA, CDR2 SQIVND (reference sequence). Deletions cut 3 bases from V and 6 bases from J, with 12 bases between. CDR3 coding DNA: TGTGCCAGTAGTATCCAAGATAATGGTCAGCCCCAGCATTTT. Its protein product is CASSIQDNGQPQHF.

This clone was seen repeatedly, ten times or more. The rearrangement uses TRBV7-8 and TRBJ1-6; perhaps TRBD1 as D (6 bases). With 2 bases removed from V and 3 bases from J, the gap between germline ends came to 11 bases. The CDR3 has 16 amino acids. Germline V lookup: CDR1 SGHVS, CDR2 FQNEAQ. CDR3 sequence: CASSLQGSFYNSPLHF. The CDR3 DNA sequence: TGTGCCAGCAGCTTACAGGGGAGCTTCTATAATTCACCCCTCCACTTT.

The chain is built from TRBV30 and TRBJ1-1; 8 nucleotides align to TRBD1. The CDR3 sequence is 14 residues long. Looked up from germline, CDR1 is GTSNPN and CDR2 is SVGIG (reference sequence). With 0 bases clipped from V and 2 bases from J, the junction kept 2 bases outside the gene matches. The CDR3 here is CAWSVGQGNTEAFF. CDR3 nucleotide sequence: TGTGCCTGGAGTGTAGGACAGGGAAACACTGAAGCTTTCTTT.

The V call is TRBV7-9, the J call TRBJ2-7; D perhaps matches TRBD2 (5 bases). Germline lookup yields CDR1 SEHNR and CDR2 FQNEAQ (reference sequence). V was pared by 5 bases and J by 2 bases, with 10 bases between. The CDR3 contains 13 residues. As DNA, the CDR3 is TGTGCCAGCAGCCGCGGGCCTCCCTACGAGCAGTACTTC. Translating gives CASSRGPPYEQYF.